A single TCR beta chain is shown here with its context. Its antigen is still unknown. The V and J ends lost 3 bases and 2 bases, in that order; junction bases with no gene match: 1. CDR1 is MNHEY, CDR2 SMNVEV, per germline (reference sequence). The CDR3 totals 14 residues. The data are from a study of cytomegalovirus exposure and HLA in healthy donors. General study points: With later analysis, a missense DCLRE1C variant became linked to TCR beta V- and J-gene trimming. In vitro experiments confirmed that three CMV-associated chains were specific for CMV antigens.

Nominally healthy donors were sampled, though unrecorded immune exposures were likely. The primer mix had 60 Vbeta and 13 Jbeta primers. Libraries were prepared by immunoSEQ multiplex PCR; TCRdb keeps only in-frame clonotypes and omits some of them. The sample holds 120,000 or so clones, 80% seen once. The TCR sequence derives from a man in his forties in good health and CMV-seronegative. The chain employs TRBV27 and TRBJ2-5; TRBD2 matches at 9 bases. The sequencing input was PBMCs. The chain's CDR3 is CASSLLAGQETQYF. The CDR3 DNA follows: TGTGCCAGCAGTTTGCTAGCGGGGCAAGAGACCCAGTACTTC.